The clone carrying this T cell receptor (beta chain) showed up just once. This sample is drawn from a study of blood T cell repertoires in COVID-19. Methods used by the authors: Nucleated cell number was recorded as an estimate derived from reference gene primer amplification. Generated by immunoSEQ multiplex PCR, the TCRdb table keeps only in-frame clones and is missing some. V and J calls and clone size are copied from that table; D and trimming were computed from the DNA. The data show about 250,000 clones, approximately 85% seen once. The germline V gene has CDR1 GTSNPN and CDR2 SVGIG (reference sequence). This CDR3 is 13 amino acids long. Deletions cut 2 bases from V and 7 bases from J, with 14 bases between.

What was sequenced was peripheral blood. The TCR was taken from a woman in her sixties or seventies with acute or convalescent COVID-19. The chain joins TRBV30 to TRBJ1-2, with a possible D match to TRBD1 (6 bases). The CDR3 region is CAWSLLQGTGYTF. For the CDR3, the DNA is TGTGCCTGGAGTCTTTTACAGGGAACTGGCTACACCTTC.